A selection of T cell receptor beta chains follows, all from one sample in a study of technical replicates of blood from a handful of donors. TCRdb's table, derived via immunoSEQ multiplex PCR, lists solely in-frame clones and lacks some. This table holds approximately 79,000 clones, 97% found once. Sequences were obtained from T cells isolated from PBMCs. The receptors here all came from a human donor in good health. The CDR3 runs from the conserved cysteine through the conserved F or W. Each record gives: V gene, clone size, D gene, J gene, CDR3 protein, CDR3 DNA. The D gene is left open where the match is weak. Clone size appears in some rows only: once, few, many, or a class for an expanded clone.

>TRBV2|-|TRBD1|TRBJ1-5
CASSLRGYSNQPQHF
TGTGCCAGCAGTCTCAGGGGGTATAGCAATCAGCCCCAGCATTTT
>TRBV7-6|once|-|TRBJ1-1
CASSRDRPNTEAFF
TGTGCCAGCAGCCGAGACAGGCCAAACACTGAAGCTTTCTTT
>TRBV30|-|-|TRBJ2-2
CAWDSGLSTGELFF
TGTGCCTGGGATAGCGGCCTAAGCACCGGGGAGCTGTTTTTT
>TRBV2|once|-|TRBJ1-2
CASGRDNGYTF
TGTGCCAGCGGACGGGATAATGGCTACACCTTC
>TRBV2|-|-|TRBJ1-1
CASKGDLNTEAFF
TGTGCCAGCAAAGGGGACTTGAACACTGAAGCTTTCTTT
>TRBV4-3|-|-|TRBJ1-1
CASSRSGRMNTEAFF
TGCGCCAGCAGCCGGAGCGGTCGGATGAACACTGAAGCTTTCTTT
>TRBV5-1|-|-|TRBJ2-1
CASSLAARVSYNEQFF
TGCGCCAGCAGCTTGGCGGCGCGGGTGTCCTACAATGAGCAGTTCTTC
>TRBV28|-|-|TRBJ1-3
CASTGAWNTIYF
TGTGCCAGCACAGGTGCTTGGAACACCATATATTTT
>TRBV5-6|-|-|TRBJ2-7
CASSLAGVHEQYF
TGTGCCAGCAGCTTGGCGGGAGTACACGAGCAGTACTTC
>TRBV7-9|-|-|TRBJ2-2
CAREGLNTGELFF
TGTGCCAGAGAGGGTCTGAACACCGGGGAGCTGTTTTTT
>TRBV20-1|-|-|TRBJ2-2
CSARRSGELFF
TGCAGTGCTAGGCGTAGCGGGGAGCTGTTTTTT
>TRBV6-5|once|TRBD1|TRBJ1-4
CASMRDRGNEKLFF
TGTGCCAGCATGAGGGACAGGGGAAATGAAAAACTGTTTTTT
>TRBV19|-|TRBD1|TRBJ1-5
CASSIGSQGVSNQPQHF
TGTGCCAGTAGTATAGGGTCGCAGGGGGTTTCCAATCAGCCCCAGCATTTT
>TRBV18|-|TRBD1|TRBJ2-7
CASSPTGTGPGEQYF
TGTGCCAGCTCACCAACCGGGACAGGGCCCGGCGAGCAGTACTTC
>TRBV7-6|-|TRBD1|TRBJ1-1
CASSFEGANTEAFF
TGTGCCAGCAGCTTCGAGGGGGCTAACACTGAAGCTTTCTTT
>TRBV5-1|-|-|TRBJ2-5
CASSCILDQKSPVETQYF
TGCGCCAGCAGCTGTATACTAGACCAAAAATCTCCGGTAGAGACCCAGTACTTC
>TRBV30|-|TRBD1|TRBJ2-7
CAWGLGPGQGYEQYF
TGTGCCTGGGGTCTCGGGCCGGGACAGGGGTACGAGCAGTACTTC
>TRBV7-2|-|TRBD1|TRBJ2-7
CASSYGTGLYEQYF
TGTGCCAGCAGTTATGGGACAGGCCTCTACGAGCAGTACTTC
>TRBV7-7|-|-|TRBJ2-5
CASSLGTAQETQYF
TGTGCTAGCTCCTTAGGGACTGCCCAAGAGACCCAGTACTTC
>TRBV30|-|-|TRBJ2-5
CASSVGETQYF
TGTGCCTCCTCGGTTGGAGAGACCCAGTACTTC
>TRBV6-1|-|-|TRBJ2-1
CASSELRATYNEQFF
TGTGCCAGCAGTGAGTTAAGAGCAACTTACAATGAGCAGTTCTTC
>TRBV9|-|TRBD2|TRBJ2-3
CASIEGAGVADTQYF
TGTGCCAGCATCGAAGGGGCGGGGGTTGCAGATACGCAGTATTTT
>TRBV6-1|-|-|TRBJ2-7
CATSAPVTGAYEQYF
TGTGCCACCTCCGCGCCTGTTACGGGAGCATACGAGCAGTACTTC
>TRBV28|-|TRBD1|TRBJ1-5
CASSFSGTGVGNQPQHF
TGTGCCAGCAGTTTTTCCGGGACAGGGGTTGGCAATCAGCCCCAGCATTTT
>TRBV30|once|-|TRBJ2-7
CAWGSLDEQYF
TGTGCCTGGGGTTCTCTAGACGAGCAGTACTTC
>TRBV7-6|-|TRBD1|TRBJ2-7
CASSQKPGQGAYEQYF
TGTGCCAGCAGCCAAAAACCGGGACAGGGGGCGTACGAGCAGTACTTC
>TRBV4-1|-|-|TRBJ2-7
CASSPSATQDEQYF
TGCGCCAGCAGCCCCTCGGCTACTCAGGACGAGCAGTACTTC
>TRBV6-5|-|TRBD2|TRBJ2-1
CASSRISGLQFF
TGTGCCAGCAGTAGGATTAGCGGGCTGCAGTTCTTC
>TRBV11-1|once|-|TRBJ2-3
CASSLDYEGFHTQYF
TGTGCCAGCAGCTTAGACTATGAGGGCTTCCATACGCAGTATTTT
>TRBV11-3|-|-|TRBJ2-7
CASSYETRPYEQYF
TGTGCCAGCAGCTACGAGACTCGACCTTACGAGCAGTACTTC
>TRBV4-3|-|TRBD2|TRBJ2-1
CASSQDGEGQAQKQFF
TGCGCCAGCAGCCAAGATGGGGAGGGCCAAGCGCAAAAGCAGTTCTTC
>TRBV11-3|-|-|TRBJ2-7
CASSWGPSYEQYF
TGTGCCAGCAGCTGGGGCCCCTCCTACGAGCAGTACTTC
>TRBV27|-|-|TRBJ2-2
CATRLVYSGELFF
TGTGCTACTAGACTAGTCTATTCCGGGGAGCTGTTTTTT
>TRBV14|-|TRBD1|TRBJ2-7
CASSQDSGTGAYEQYF
TGTGCCAGCAGCCAAGATAGTGGGACAGGGGCCTACGAGCAGTACTTC
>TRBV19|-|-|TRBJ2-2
CASSGTTTGELFF
TGTGCCAGTAGTGGGACAACCACCGGGGAGCTGTTTTTT
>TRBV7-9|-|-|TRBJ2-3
CASSLSRDVGDTQYF
TGTGCCAGCAGCTTATCGCGGGATGTGGGAGATACGCAGTATTTT
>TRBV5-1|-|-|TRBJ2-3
CASSLAESHTQYF
TGCGCCAGCAGCTTGGCCGAGAGTCATACGCAGTATTTT
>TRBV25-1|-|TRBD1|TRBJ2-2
CASRSTTGTGKFGELFF
TGTGCCAGCAGATCGACGACCGGGACAGGGAAGTTCGGGGAGCTGTTTTTT
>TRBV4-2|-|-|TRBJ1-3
CASSQDPTGPVYSGNTIYF
TGTGCCAGCAGCCAAGATCCAACAGGGCCGGTATACTCTGGAAACACCATATATTTT